Following are 16 T cell receptor beta chains from one sample sequenced in a study of early T cells in non-severe SARS-CoV-2 infection. TCRdb redid the calling of the 5' RACE reads with MiXCR, one entry per CDR3 protein. The table shows about 58,000 distinct CDR3 sequences, with approximately 12% occurring only once. Sequenced material: whole blood. These TCRs come from an adult who was a healthcare worker with PCR-confirmed SARS-CoV-2 infection or an uninfected control (not recorded which).

This rearrangement joins TRBV12-3 or TRBV12-4 to TRBJ1-1; no reliable D call. V gave up 3 bases and J gave up 1 base, with 18 bases separating them. The CDR3 is 17 amino acids. This CDR3 reads CASSFSTLPIRNTEAFF. The CDR3 nucleotides are TGTGCCAGCAGTTTTTCTACACTGCCAATTCGGAACACTGAAGCTTTCTTT.

The V and J genes are TRBV10-3 and TRBJ1-3; 12 bases are shared with TRBD1. The CDR3 covers 15 residues. Per germline, CDR1 ENHRY and CDR2 SYGVKD. J lost 3 bases, V lost 8 bases, and 5 bases had no gene match. The CDR3 bases are TGTGCCATCGGCGGGACAGGGGGCAGTGGAAACACCATATATTTT. The encoded protein is CAIGGTGGSGNTIYF.

This clonotype was seen ten or more times. V and J are TRBV27 and TRBJ2-7; the match to TRBD2 covers 12 bases. In germline, CDR1 is MNHEY, CDR2 SMNVEV (reference sequence). The V segment lost 8 bases and the J segment 4 bases; nucleotides outside the gene matches: 9. The CDR3 runs to 15 residues. The CDR3 DNA is TGTGCCAGCCGCTCCGGACTAGCGGGGTTATACGAGCAGTACTTC. Translating it yields CASRSGLAGLYEQYF.

This clonotype was seen more than once but under ten times. The chain combines TRBV7-2 with TRBJ2-3, with D perhaps TRBD1 (5 bases). Germline values: CDR1 SGHTA, CDR2 FQGNSA. The CDR3 totals 13 residues. The V gene lost 2 bases and the J gene lost 6 bases, with 9 bases spanning the gap. The CDR3: CASSLMGRDTQYF. The CDR3 coding sequence is TGTGCCAGCAGCTTAATGGGGCGGGATACGCAGTATTTT.

This clonotype was seen a handful of times. The J gene is TRBJ1-4, the V gene TRBV7-9; 7 nucleotides line up with TRBD1. Germline values: CDR1 SEHNR, CDR2 FQNEAQ (reference sequence). The CDR3 contains 15 residues. V shed 0 bases, J shed 5 bases, and the junction held 3 bases outside the gene matches. CDR3 amino acids: CASSLAPGGNEKLFF. CDR3 DNA sequence: TGTGCCAGCAGCTTAGCGCCAGGGGGAAATGAAAAACTGTTTTTT. The complete variable domain, with remaining parts taken from reference TRBV7-9 and TRBJ1-4, reads DTGVSQNPRHKITKRGQNVTFRCDPISEHNRLYWYRQTLGQGPEFLTYFQNEAQLEKSRLLSDRFSAERPKGSFSTLEIQRTEQGDSAMYLCASSLAPGGNEKLFFGSGTQLSVL.

This clonotype was seen a handful of times. The V and J genes are TRBV19 and TRBJ2-1, with 9 bases fitting TRBD1. The V gene's germline CDR1 is LNHDA and CDR2 SQIVND (reference sequence). This CDR3 has 16 amino acids. V lost 5 bases, J lost 9 bases, and 14 bases stayed unmatched. CDR3 sequence reads: CASSSHRDRAESEQFF. CDR3 nucleotides: TGTGCCAGTAGTTCCCACCGGGACAGGGCGGAGAGTGAGCAGTTCTTC.

This clonotype was counted at least ten times. This rearrangement joins TRBV19 to TRBJ2-1; TRBD2 matches at 9 bases. The V gene's germline CDR1 is LNHDA and CDR2 SQIVND (reference sequence). The CDR3 is 17 residues long. V lost 1 base to trimming and J lost 5 bases; unmatched junction nucleotides: 9. The CDR3 DNA sequence: TGTGCCAGTAGTATAGGGCTAGCGGGGATTTCACACAATGAGCAGTTCTTC. It codes for CASSIGLAGISHNEQFF.

This clonotype was counted many times. The CDR3 loop is CASSAKRNVGTPRGTDTQYF. The CDR3 DNA follows: TGTGCCAGCAGTGCCAAGAGGAACGTGGGGACCCCTCGAGGGACAGATACGCAGTATTTT. V gene TRBV6-1 combines with J gene TRBJ2-3; either TRBD1 or TRBD2 may fit D (5 bases each). Germline V gene sequence: CDR1 MNHNS, CDR2 SASEGT. This CDR3 has 20 amino acids. The V end was cut by 4 bases, the J end by 3 bases, with 29 bases between.

Only a few counts were recorded for this clonotype. CDR3 DNA sequence: TGTGCCACCGGGACGGAGGTGGGTGAGCAGTTCTTC. This gives the protein CATGTEVGEQFF. V usage is TRBV6-4 and J usage is TRBJ2-1, with D possibly called TRBD1 or TRBD2 (5 bases each). Germline CDR1 reads MRHNA; CDR2 reads SNTAGT. Trimming cost V 10 bases and J 9 bases, with 16 bases left between them. The CDR3 is 12 residues long.

The chain recombines TRBV28 with TRBJ2-7, with D maybe TRBD1 (5 bases). In germline, CDR1 is MDHEN, CDR2 SYDVKM. V was pared by 3 bases and J by 2 bases, with 14 bases between. The CDR3 totals 15 residues. CDR3 region: CASSLVGARTYEQYF. The CDR3 bases are TGTGCCAGCAGTTTGGTAGGGGCCCGAACCTACGAGCAGTACTTC.

This clonotype came up a few times. The V call is TRBV9, the J call TRBJ2-3; D is undetermined. This CDR3 is built from 15 residues. The V end lost 1 base, the J end lost 3 bases, and 12 bases lay between the germline ends. Per the germline V gene, CDR1 is SGDLS and CDR2 is YYNGEE. This CDR3 reads CASSVRPAGTDTQYF. The DNA for the CDR3 is TGTGCCAGCAGCGTACGGCCCGCCGGGACAGATACGCAGTATTTT.

This clonotype was counted many times. V gene TRBV19 combines with J gene TRBJ1-5, with a weak D call TRBD1 (5 bases). The CDR3 loop spans 15 amino acids. Trimming took off 8 bases at V and 0 bases at J, with 14 bases between the two ends. The germline V gene has CDR1 LNHDA and CDR2 SQIVND (reference sequence). CDR3 loop: CASGDRIYSNQPQHF. The DNA for the CDR3 is TGTGCCAGTGGCGACAGAATTTATAGCAATCAGCCCCAGCATTTT.

The chain is built from TRBV4-3 and TRBJ1-3, with no clear D. Trimming pared 1 base from V and 7 bases from J, leaving 14 bases between. Germline lookup yields CDR1 LGHNA and CDR2 YSLEER. The CDR3 covers 15 residues. The CDR3 spells CASSQVPSPENTIYF. CDR3 nucleotides: TGCGCCAGCAGCCAAGTCCCGTCTCCCGAGAACACCATATATTTT.

This clonotype was seen a handful of times. The rearrangement joins TRBV18 to TRBJ2-1; tentative D call: TRBD1 (5 bases). Germline V gene sequence: CDR1 KGHSH, CDR2 LQKENI. With 2 bases removed from V and 2 bases from J, the gap between germline ends came to 10 bases. This CDR3 is built from 15 residues. CDR3 nucleotide sequence: TGTGCCAGCTCACCAGAACAGGAAGCCTACAATGAGCAGTTCTTC. Translating it yields CASSPEQEAYNEQFF.

This clonotype has a handful of counts. This chain links TRBV6-1 with TRBJ2-1, with 8 bases fitting TRBD1. V shed 6 bases, J shed 1 base, and the junction held 2 bases outside the gene matches. The CDR3 spans 14 residues. Germline V gene sequence: CDR1 MNHNS, CDR2 SASEGT. CDR3 sequence: CASRGTGSYNEQFF. The CDR3 region has the DNA TGTGCCAGCAGGGGGACAGGTTCCTACAATGAGCAGTTCTTC.

The table lists this clonotype with a few counts. The V and J genes are TRBV10-3 and TRBJ2-3; D unresolved. The CDR3 runs 12 residues. Germline V lookup: CDR1 ENHRY, CDR2 SYGVKD. V dropped 3 bases and J dropped 4 bases, with 5 bases sitting between them. The CDR3 nucleotides read TGTGCCATCAGTGAAGGGTCAGATACGCAGTATTTT. This codes for CAISEGSDTQYF.